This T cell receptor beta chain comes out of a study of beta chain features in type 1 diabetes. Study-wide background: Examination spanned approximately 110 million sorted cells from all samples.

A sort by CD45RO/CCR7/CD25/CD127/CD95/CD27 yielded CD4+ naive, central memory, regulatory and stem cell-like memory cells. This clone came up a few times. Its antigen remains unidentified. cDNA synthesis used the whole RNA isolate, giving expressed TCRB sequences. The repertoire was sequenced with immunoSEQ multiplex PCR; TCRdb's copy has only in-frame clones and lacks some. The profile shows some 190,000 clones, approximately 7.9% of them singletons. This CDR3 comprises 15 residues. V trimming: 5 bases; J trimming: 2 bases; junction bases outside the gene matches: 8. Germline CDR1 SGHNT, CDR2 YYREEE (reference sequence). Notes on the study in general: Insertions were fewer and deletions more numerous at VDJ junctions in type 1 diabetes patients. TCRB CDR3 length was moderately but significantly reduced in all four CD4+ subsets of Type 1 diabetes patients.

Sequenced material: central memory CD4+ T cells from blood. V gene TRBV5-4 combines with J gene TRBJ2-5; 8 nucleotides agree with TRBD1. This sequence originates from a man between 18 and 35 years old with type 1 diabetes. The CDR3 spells CASSPRQGRQETQYF. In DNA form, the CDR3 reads TGTGCCAGCAGTCCGAGACAGGGGCGACAAGAGACCCAGTACTTC.